The 30 T cell receptor beta chains listed next were all sequenced from one sample in a study of vaccination and CD4 T cells after COVID-19. Sequencing of DNA taken from cultured CD4+ T cells relied on the Oncomine TCR Beta short-read assay. MiXCR was run by TCRdb on the PCR reads, yielding one entry per CDR3 protein. The sample yields roughly 7,400 distinct CDR3 sequences, roughly 50% seen once. These receptors have no known antigen. Documented treatment: roughly 11-day PBMC culture with coronavirus spike peptide pools or control peptides (ViraFEST assay). Harvesting of the unexposed donor's CD4+ T cells predated the COVID-19 pandemic (2011-2018). The sample was CD4+ T cells from blood, cultured in vitro. The receptors here all came from a human donor in good health.

CDR3 nucleotides: TGTGCCAGCAGTTTATTTCAGCCCCAGCATTTT. This translates into CASSLFQPQHF. The V gene is TRBV12-3 or TRBV12-4, the J gene TRBJ1-5, with D uncertain. The V and J ends lost 2 bases and 6 bases respectively, with 2 bases between them. This CDR3 comprises 11 residues.

The J gene is TRBJ1-3, the V gene TRBV6-1; 9 positions agree with TRBD1. The V gene end was trimmed by 7 bases and the J gene end by 2 bases; junction bases not matched to a gene: 6. Germline assignment: CDR1 MNHNS and CDR2 SASEGT. There are 15 residues in the CDR3. The CDR3 DNA sequence: TGTGCCAGCACCTCCGGGACAGGGACTGGAAACACCATATATTTT. It is translated as CASTSGTGTGNTIYF.

This clonotype was found a few times. The rearrangement links TRBV5-1 to TRBJ2-5, with D possibly being TRBD1 (5 bases). The CDR3 length is 14 residues. CDR1 and CDR2 from the germline V gene are SGHRS and YFSETQ. The V end lost 0 bases, the J end lost 4 bases, and 10 bases lay between the germline ends. CDR3: CASSLARVGETQYF. CDR3 nucleotide sequence: TGCGCCAGCAGCTTGGCCAGGGTTGGAGAGACCCAGTACTTC.

The V and J genes are TRBV6-2 or TRBV6-3 and TRBJ2-7; D might be TRBD2 (6 bases). The CDR3 contains 16 residues. V lost 2 bases, J lost 1 base, and 15 bases lay in between. In germline, CDR1 is MNHEY, CDR2 SVGEGT. Written as DNA, the CDR3 is TGTGCCAGCAGTTACCCCCGGGACTTTGGGTCCTACGAGCAGTACTTC. This codes for CASSYPRDFGSYEQYF.

This clonotype occurred once. The rearrangement links TRBV5-1 to TRBJ1-1, with D perhaps matching TRBD1 (5 bases). V was cut by 5 bases and J by 3 bases, with 11 bases left in between. The CDR3 length is 13 residues. Germline CDR1 SGHRS, CDR2 YFSETQ. This chain's CDR3 is CASRLGADTEAFF. CDR3 in DNA: TGCGCCAGCAGGTTAGGGGCGGACACTGAAGCTTTCTTT.

The rearrangement links TRBV20-1 to TRBJ1-2; possible D gene TRBD1, 5 bases. The CDR3 covers 11 residues. Trimming left V 3 bases short and J 14 bases short, with 16 bases between. Germline CDR1 DFQATT, CDR2 SNEGSKA (reference sequence). This CDR3 is CSARSGARRTF. DNA of the CDR3: TGCAGTGCTAGGTCTGGGGCCAGGCGAACCTTC.

This clonotype was seen a few times. The CDR3 reads CAWSRTEGPLHF. The CDR3 DNA sequence: TGTGCCTGGAGTCGGACGGAGGGCCCCCTCCACTTT. The V gene is TRBV30, the J gene TRBJ1-6; unclear D gene. Germline V lookup: CDR1 GTSNPN, CDR2 SVGIG (reference sequence). V lost 2 bases and J lost 13, with 12 bases in between. This CDR3 spans 12 amino acids.

This clonotype was picked up a small number of times. This chain links TRBV28 with TRBJ1-5; D may be TRBD1 (6 bases). The CDR3 contains 15 residues. The V gene's germline CDR1 is MDHEN and CDR2 SYDVKM. V lost 5 bases and J 5 bases, leaving 16 bases between the germline ends. CDR3 amino acids: CASSPIGGRDQPQHF. CDR3 DNA: TGTGCCAGCAGTCCCATAGGGGGGCGGGATCAGCCCCAGCATTTT. The full variable domain, in which reference TRBV28 and TRBJ1-5 provide the parts outside the CDR3, is DVKVTQSSRYLVKRTGEKVFLECVQDMDHENMFWYRQDPGLGLRLIYFSYDVKMKEKGDIPEGYSVSREKKERFSLILESASTNQTSMYLCASSPIGGRDQPQHFGDGTRLSIL.

The chain couples TRBV5-1 to TRBJ2-7; unclear D gene. The CDR3 has 12 amino acids. Trimming took 2 bases from V and 1 from J, leaving 4 bases between them. In germline, CDR1 is SGHRS, CDR2 YFSETQ. The CDR3 reads CASSFHSYEQYF. In nucleotides, the CDR3 is TGCGCCAGCAGCTTCCATTCCTACGAGCAGTACTTC.

The J gene is TRBJ2-3, the V gene TRBV20-1; 13 nucleotides match TRBD2. V shed 3 bases and J 4 bases; nucleotides not matched to a gene: 10. This CDR3 comprises 17 residues. The germline CDR1 and CDR2 sequences are DFQATT and SNEGSKA (reference sequence). Written as DNA, the CDR3 is TGCAGTGCTAGGGCGGGTGGGGGACTAGCGGGGCCAGATACGCAGTATTTT. Amino acids: CSARAGGGLAGPDTQYF.

This chain connects TRBV28 to TRBJ1-2; TRBD1 is a possible D gene (5 bases). The germline V gene encodes CDR1 MDHEN and CDR2 SYDVKM. V lost 7 bases and J lost 2, with 17 bases in between. The CDR3 consists of 15 residues. The CDR3 spells CASTPFVAGNYGYTF. CDR3 DNA: TGTGCCAGCACCCCTTTCGTTGCAGGGAACTATGGCTACACCTTC.

The chain combines TRBV7-9 with TRBJ1-2, with D unresolved. The CDR3 is 13 amino acids. The germline V gene encodes CDR1 SEHNR and CDR2 FQNEAQ (reference sequence). Between the trimmed V and J ends, which lost 1 base and 3 bases, there was a span of 6 bases. This CDR3 is CASSLGVYYGYTF. The CDR3 DNA sequence: TGTGCCAGCAGCTTAGGGGTCTACTATGGCTACACCTTC.

V and J are TRBV2 and TRBJ2-5, with D possibly TRBD2 on 6 matching bases. Germline V lookup: CDR1 SNHLY, CDR2 FYNNEI. The germline V and J ends were trimmed by 4 bases and 5 bases, with 11 bases remaining between them. The CDR3 has 13 amino acids. DNA of the CDR3: TGTGCCAGCAGTGTTTCTAGCGTTGAGACCCAGTACTTC. It yields the protein CASSVSSVETQYF. Full variable domain (remainder filled in from reference TRBV2 and TRBJ2-5): EPEVTQTPSHQVTQMGQEVILRCVPISNHLYFYWYRQILGQKVEFLVSFYNNEISEKSEIFDDQFSVERPDGSNFTLKIRSTKLEDSAMYFCASSVSSVETQYFGPGTRLLVL.

This clonotype occurred a few times. CDR3 in amino acids: CASSQTSGGARDTQYF. CDR3 sequence (DNA): TGTGCCAGCAGCCAGACTAGCGGGGGGGCCAGGGATACGCAGTATTTT. The chain links TRBV11-2 to TRBJ2-3; 14 bases are a match to TRBD2. CDR3 size: 16 residues. V lost 5 bases and J lost 6; bases outside the gene matches: 7. CDR1 and CDR2 from the germline V gene are SGHAT and FQNNGV.

The V and J genes are TRBV2 and TRBJ2-5, with 10 bases matching TRBD2. CDR3 length: 15 amino acids. Germline V gene lookup returns CDR1 SNHLY and CDR2 FYNNEI. V gave up 10 bases and J gave up 5 bases; unmatched junction bases: 13. In DNA form, the CDR3 reads TGTGCCACTACATTAGCGGGAGGATCTGGGGAGACCCAGTACTTC. Protein product: CATTLAGGSGETQYF.

The genes are TRBV28 and TRBJ1-5; D not certain. CDR1 and CDR2 (germline): MDHEN, SYDVKM. CDR3 length: 16 amino acids. V was trimmed by 7 bases and J by 1 base, leaving 17 bases between them. DNA for the CDR3: TGTGCCAGCATTCAGGTCGGGATAACAAGCAATCAGCCCCAGCATTTT. Translating it yields CASIQVGITSNQPQHF. The entire variable domain, with the rest obtained from reference TRBV28 and TRBJ1-5, is as follows: DVKVTQSSRYLVKRTGEKVFLECVQDMDHENMFWYRQDPGLGLRLIYFSYDVKMKEKGDIPEGYSVSREKKERFSLILESASTNQTSMYLCASIQVGITSNQPQHFGDGTRLSIL.

The V and J genes are TRBV11-2 and TRBJ1-1, with no clear D. Germline V gene lookup returns CDR1 SGHAT and CDR2 FQNNGV. This CDR3 is 13 amino acids long. Trimming cost V 1 base and J 2 bases, with 5 bases left between them. Written as DNA, the CDR3 is TGTGCCAGCAGCTTAGGGGTCAACACTGAAGCTTTCTTT. As protein: CASSLGVNTEAFF.

The CDR3 DNA is TGTGCCAGCAACTACGGGACTAGTCGGAATGAGCAGTTCTTC. It translates to CASNYGTSRNEQFF. V gene TRBV7-2 combines with J gene TRBJ2-1; 8 bases are shared with TRBD2. J lost 7 bases, V lost 7 bases, and 9 bases had no gene match. The CDR3 extends over 14 amino acids. Germline V gene sequence: CDR1 SGHTA, CDR2 FQGNSA.

The rearrangement joins TRBV2 to TRBJ1-6, with 7 bases identical to TRBD1. The CDR3 has 14 residues. Germline V gene data show CDR1 as SNHLY and CDR2 as FYNNEI. V shed 9 bases, J shed 5 bases, and the junction held 7 bases outside the gene matches. CDR3 amino acids: CARAQGKDNSPLHF. The DNA for the CDR3 is TGTGCCAGAGCACAGGGGAAGGATAATTCACCCCTCCACTTT.

The CDR3 here is CASRSGTEKLFF. The CDR3 DNA is TGTGCCAGCAGATCGGGGACTGAAAAACTGTTTTTT. The J gene is TRBJ1-4, the V gene TRBV27; a weak D match, TRBD1 (5 bases). Trimming removed 6 bases from V and 7 bases from J, with 9 bases in between. Germline V lookup: CDR1 MNHEY, CDR2 SMNVEV (reference sequence). The CDR3 consists of 12 residues.

This clonotype was picked up one time. The chain uses TRBV28 and TRBJ1-2, with TRBD1 matching 8 bases. The CDR3 has 13 amino acids. Trimming took 2 bases from V and 6 from J; bases not matched to a gene: 2. Germline V gives CDR1 MDHEN, CDR2 SYDVKM. The CDR3, as DNA: TGTGCCAGCAGTTTAAGCAGGGGGCATGGCTACACCTTC. Translated: CASSLSRGHGYTF.

The chain joins TRBV20-1 to TRBJ1-2; possibly TRBD1 for D (5 bases). Germline V lookup: CDR1 DFQATT, CDR2 SNEGSKA (reference sequence). The CDR3 is 15 amino acids. V shed 0 bases and J shed 4 bases, with 15 bases lying between them. Here the CDR3 reads CSAREERGSSYGYTF. The CDR3 DNA reads as TGCAGTGCTAGAGAGGAACGGGGGAGCAGCTATGGCTACACCTTC.

This clonotype appeared a few times. One base away lies a much larger clone, so this may be a sequencing read error. The genes are TRBV11-1 and TRBJ2-3, with a possible D match to TRBD2 (5 bases). Germline CDR1 is SGHAT and CDR2 is FQDESV (reference sequence). The CDR3 loop spans 16 amino acids. Deletions cut 5 bases from V and 3 bases from J, with 18 bases between. In DNA, the CDR3 is TGTGCCAGCAGCCTCGGGGTGGAAATAGGTACAGATACGCAGTATTTT. Protein product: CASSLGVEIGTDTQYF.

The chain has TRBV19 and TRBJ1-6; maybe TRBD1 (6 bases). Trimming cost V 5 bases and J 9 bases, with 14 bases left between them. This CDR3 region has 14 residues. CDR1 and CDR2 from the germline V gene are LNHDA and SQIVND (reference sequence). The CDR3 nucleotides are TGTGCCAGTAGTTTCAGGGGAGGGGGTTCACCCCTCCACTTT. Its translation is CASSFRGGGSPLHF.

This clonotype has only a few counts. V and J are TRBV10-3 and TRBJ1-1, with 7 bases that match TRBD1. The CDR3 is 13 residues long. Germline CDR1 reads ENHRY; CDR2 reads SYGVKD. Germline trimming cut 2 bases from V and 5 bases from J; bases unmatched to any gene: 2. CDR3 in DNA: TGTGCCATCAGTGAGACAGGGGTTACTGAAGCTTTCTTT. It yields the protein CAISETGVTEAFF.

This clonotype was picked up a small number of times. The CDR3 loop is CASSEESVYSNQPQHF. The CDR3 DNA follows: TGTGCCAGCAGTGAAGAATCAGTTTATAGCAATCAGCCCCAGCATTTT. The chain links TRBV2 to TRBJ1-5; the D is unclear. The V gene lost 1 base and the J gene lost 0 bases, with 10 bases spanning the gap. Germline V gene sequence: CDR1 SNHLY, CDR2 FYNNEI. The CDR3 has 16 amino acids.

This clonotype was seen only a few times. The chain links TRBV6-2 or TRBV6-3 to TRBJ1-5, with unresolved D. V shed 5 bases and J shed 0 bases, with 14 bases lying between them. CDR1 and CDR2 (germline): MNHEY, SVGEGT. CDR3 size: 16 residues. This chain's CDR3 is CASSPHAGSSNQPQHF. The CDR3 nucleotides are TGTGCCAGCAGTCCCCACGCCGGTTCTAGCAATCAGCCCCAGCATTTT.

In the case of this clonotype: One end of the junction does not line up with germline, which may come from a read error. This chain joins TRBV6-2 or TRBV6-3 and TRBJ1-3; D is unresolved. In germline, CDR1 is MNHEY, CDR2 SVGEGT. The CDR3 consists of 18 residues. The CDR3 sequence: CPSSPTPAGPRLGNTIYF. For the CDR3, the DNA is TGTCCCAGCAGCCCTACCCCGGCTGGACCCAGACTTGGAAACACCATATATTTT.

The V call is TRBV24-1, the J call TRBJ1-2; tentatively, D is TRBD1 (5 bases). CDR3 length: 13 amino acids. V was pared by 4 bases and J by 6 bases, with 11 bases between. Germline-derived CDR1 and CDR2 are KGHDR and SFDVKD. The CDR3 loop reads CATSDRDGNGYTF. The CDR3 DNA sequence: TGTGCCACCAGTGACCGGGACGGAAATGGCTACACCTTC.

This chain connects TRBV19 to TRBJ1-5; D remains ambiguous. The CDR3 sequence is 17 residues long. V was trimmed by 7 bases and J by 1 base, leaving 20 bases between them. Germline lookup yields CDR1 LNHDA and CDR2 SQIVND (reference sequence). The CDR3 spells CASTKQDGARSNQPQHF. DNA of the CDR3: TGTGCCAGTACCAAGCAGGACGGAGCCCGGAGCAATCAGCCCCAGCATTTT. Using reference TRBV19 and TRBJ1-5 for the parts outside the CDR3, the full variable domain is DGGITQSPKYLFRKEGQNVTLSCEQNLNHDAMYWYRQDPGQGLRLIYYSQIVNDFQKGDIAEGYSVSREKKESFPLTVTSAQKNPTAFYLCASTKQDGARSNQPQHFGDGTRLSIL.